These 27 T cell receptor beta chains share one sample of origin, sequenced in a study of T-cell memory formation after mild COVID-19. TCRdb analysed the 5' RACE reads with MiXCR anew, one entry per CDR3 protein. The sample holds under 450,000 distinct CDR3 sequences; about an eighth are singletons and the top ten take about 20%. Material for sequencing was PBMCs or a T cell subset sorted from them (not recorded which). The origin of the receptors is a man younger than 35 who had mild COVID-19 (a few samples of this study predate the infection). Cell type and time point are not known.

The chain links TRBV7-3 to TRBJ2-3; no clear D gene. Germline V gene sequence: CDR1 SGHTA, CDR2 FQGTGA. The CDR3 extends over 16 amino acids. V was pared by 5 bases and J by 1 base, with 16 bases between. As DNA, the CDR3 is TGTGCCAGCAGCGGCTCGGCGTGGGGTGGCACAGATACGCAGTATTTT. It yields the protein CASSGSAWGGTDTQYF.

This clonotype was observed many times. CDR3 in amino acids: CASARESGNQETQYF. The CDR3 DNA reads as TGTGCCAGCGCCCGGGAATCCGGAAACCAAGAGACCCAGTACTTC. The rearrangement uses TRBV2 and TRBJ2-5, with TRBD2 as a possible D gene (5 bases). The CDR3 covers 15 residues. Germline V CDR1 and CDR2: SNHLY, FYNNEI. V gave up 8 bases and J gave up 0 bases, with 16 bases separating them.

The rearrangement links TRBV5-6 to TRBJ2-5; no firm D call. V was trimmed by 1 base and J by 4 bases, leaving 11 bases between them. This CDR3 has 14 amino acids. Per the germline V gene, CDR1 is SGHDT and CDR2 is YYEEEE. This chain's CDR3 is CASSLRRFLETQYF. The DNA for the CDR3 is TGTGCCAGCAGCTTGCGTAGGTTTTTAGAGACCCAGTACTTC.

This clonotype was detected a few times. This chain uses TRBV7-3 with TRBJ2-3; D gene ambiguous. Per germline, CDR1 SGHTA and CDR2 FQGTGA. Deletions cut 0 bases from V and 4 bases from J, with 14 bases between. CDR3 size: 16 residues. CDR3 coding DNA: TGTGCCAGCAGCTTAACAGCAGCCGGTACGGCAGATACGCAGTATTTT. It specifies CASSLTAAGTADTQYF.

This clonotype has at least ten counts. The chain couples TRBV6-5 to TRBJ1-1; weak D call: TRBD1 (5 bases). Trimming removed 2 bases from V and 5 bases from J, with 12 bases in between. Germline CDR1 MNHEY, CDR2 SVGAGI. CDR3 length equals 14 residues. Here the CDR3 reads CASSYTAGRTEAFF. As DNA, the CDR3 is TGTGCCAGCAGTTACACTGCAGGGAGAACTGAAGCTTTCTTT.

The rearrangement joins TRBV4-1 to TRBJ1-4; no clear D gene. Germline V gene lookup returns CDR1 MGHRA and CDR2 YSYEKL. This CDR3 is 13 amino acids long. V was cut by 2 bases and J by 6 bases, with 7 bases left in between. The CDR3 region is CASSQREDEKLFF. Written as DNA, the CDR3 is TGCGCCAGCAGCCAACGGGAAGATGAAAAACTGTTTTTT.

This clonotype was seen more than once but under ten times. The chain employs TRBV4-1 and TRBJ2-1, with a weak D call TRBD1 (6 bases). The CDR3 is 16 residues long. Germline assignment: CDR1 MGHRA and CDR2 YSYEKL. The germline V and J ends were trimmed by 4 bases and 5 bases, with 18 bases remaining between them. DNA for the CDR3: TGCGCCAGCAGCCGCCTAGGGGGTCGAAGGGACAATGAGCAGTTCTTC. Amino acids: CASSRLGGRRDNEQFF.

This clonotype has ten or more counts. The rearrangement uses TRBV15 and TRBJ2-2; D perhaps matches TRBD2 (6 bases). The CDR3 is made up of 14 amino acids. V lost 2 bases to trimming and J lost 6 bases, with 10 bases between them. CDR1 and CDR2 from the germline V gene are LNHNV and YYDKDF (reference sequence). CDR3 sequence: CATSRRLVSGELFF. In nucleotides, the CDR3 is TGTGCCACCAGCAGACGACTAGTATCCGGGGAGCTGTTTTTT.

This chain joins TRBV2 and TRBJ1-2; 7 bases match TRBD1. CDR1 and CDR2 (germline): SNHLY, FYNNEI. V lost 6 bases and J lost 8; bases outside the gene matches: 9. This CDR3 comprises 13 residues. CDR3 sequence reads: CASSAGTAMGYTF. The CDR3 DNA reads as TGTGCCAGCAGCGCTGGGACAGCTATGGGCTACACCTTC.

In its sample, this clonotype was seen once. V usage is TRBV24-1 and J usage is TRBJ2-1; D perhaps matches TRBD2 (6 bases). The CDR3 loop spans 12 amino acids. Germline V gene data show CDR1 as KGHDR and CDR2 as SFDVKD. Trimming cost V 2 bases and J 15 bases, with 13 bases left between them. The CDR3 DNA reads TGTGCCACCAGTGATTGGGAGGATTGGCGGTTCTTC. Its protein product is CATSDWEDWRFF.

There are a few counts of this clonotype. The gene calls are TRBV6-2 or TRBV6-3 and TRBJ2-1; D is perhaps TRBD1 (7 bases). The CDR3 is made up of 14 amino acids. The germline gives CDR1 MNHEY, CDR2 SVGEGT. V lost 8 bases and J lost 2, with 13 bases in between. CDR3 nucleotide sequence: TGTGCCAGCTCAGGGGGGTTCACCTACAATGAGCAGTTCTTC. It encodes CASSGGFTYNEQFF.

This clonotype was observed a handful of times. V gene TRBV6-4 combines with J gene TRBJ2-3; 8 bases agree with TRBD2. Looked up from germline, CDR1 is MRHNA and CDR2 is SNTAGT. The ends lost 5 bases at V and 2 bases at J; junction bases unmatched: 6. The CDR3 has 15 residues. CDR3 DNA: TGTGCCAGCAGTACGAGCGGGGGCCCCACAGATACGCAGTATTTT. This encodes CASSTSGGPTDTQYF.

The chain employs TRBV6-6 and TRBJ2-7; TRBD1 matches 7 bases. Germline V gene lookup returns CDR1 MNHNY and CDR2 SVGAGI (reference sequence). V lost 8 bases to trimming and J lost 6 bases; unmatched junction nucleotides: 7. The CDR3 length is 12 residues. CDR3 bases: TGTGCCAGCGGCACAGGGGCGGGCGAGCAGTACTTC. This codes for CASGTGAGEQYF.

The chain links TRBV3-1 to TRBJ1-2, with 9 nucleotides matching TRBD1. The V segment lost 1 base and the J segment 8 bases; nucleotides outside the gene matches: 11. The CDR3 runs to 16 residues. Germline V gene lookup returns CDR1 LGHDT and CDR2 YNNKEL (reference sequence). For the CDR3, the DNA is TGTGCCAGCAGCCAAGGAGGGACAGGGAGGATAGGAGGCTACACCTTC. It translates to CASSQGGTGRIGGYTF.

This sequence joins TRBV19 and TRBJ2-1; 8 bases are shared with TRBD2. Unmatched junction bases numbered 7, after V lost 1 base and J lost 8 bases. CDR3 size: 15 residues. Germline V gives CDR1 LNHDA, CDR2 SQIVND (reference sequence). CDR3 in amino acids: CASSIVSGDGYEQFF. For the CDR3, the DNA is TGTGCCAGTAGTATAGTTAGCGGGGACGGGTATGAGCAGTTCTTC.

This clonotype has only a few counts. The V gene is TRBV4-2, the J gene TRBJ2-4; D is unclear. Germline CDR1 and CDR2: LGHNA and YNFKEQ. Trimming removed 0 bases from V and 8 bases from J, with 8 bases in between. This CDR3 region has 13 residues. CDR3 nucleotides: TGTGCCAGCAGCCAAGATTGGCAGGACATTCAGTACTTC. Residues: CASSQDWQDIQYF.

This clonotype was observed a handful of times. V gene TRBV10-3 combines with J gene TRBJ2-3, with 14 nucleotides matching TRBD2. The J segment lost 2 bases and the V segment lost 10 bases, leaving 8 bases of the junction unmatched. The CDR3 covers 16 residues. CDR1 is ENHRY and CDR2 is SYGVKD in the germline V gene. CDR3 in amino acids: CATRTSGGPSTDTQYF. As DNA, the CDR3 is TGTGCCACCCGGACTAGCGGGGGGCCTTCCACAGATACGCAGTATTTT.

The rearrangement joins TRBV7-6 to TRBJ2-7, with 7 nucleotides matching TRBD1. Germline trimming cut 2 bases from V and 7 bases from J; bases unmatched to any gene: 5. CDR3 length: 13 amino acids. Germline CDR1 and CDR2: SGHVS and FNYEAQ. CDR3 sequence (DNA): TGTGCCAGCAGCTTAAGCGACAGGGCGGAGCAGTACGTC. As protein: CASSLSDRAEQYV.

This clonotype was recorded many times. The V and J genes are TRBV12-3 or TRBV12-4 and TRBJ2-2, with unresolved D. CDR3 length: 14 residues. With 1 base removed from V and 2 bases from J, the gap between germline ends came to 5 bases. The CDR3 coding sequence is TGTGCCAGCAGTTTAGTAGGAAACACCGGGGAGCTGTTTTTT. This translates into CASSLVGNTGELFF.

The genes are TRBV4-1 and TRBJ2-7, with a tentative D call TRBD2 (6 bases). CDR3 size: 15 residues. Germline CDR1 and CDR2: MGHRA and YSYEKL. The V end was cut by 0 bases, the J end by 5 bases, with 14 bases between. The CDR3 sequence is CASSQERGYLHEQYF. CDR3 coding DNA: TGCGCCAGCAGCCAAGAGCGGGGATATCTCCACGAGCAGTACTTC.

This clonotype has ten or more counts. V and J are TRBV7-9 and TRBJ2-1; the D is unclear. This CDR3 is built from 13 residues. Looked up from germline, CDR1 is SEHNR and CDR2 is FQNEAQ (reference sequence). V lost 5 bases and J 7 bases, leaving 12 bases between the germline ends. The CDR3 nucleotides are TGTGCCAGCAGCCTGGGCGTCGGTAATGAGCAGTTCTTC. Translation gives CASSLGVGNEQFF.

This clonotype has just a few counts. V usage is TRBV7-8 and J usage is TRBJ2-3; TRBD2 agrees at 8 bases. CDR1 and CDR2 from the germline V gene are SGHVS and FQNEAQ. V dropped 7 bases and J dropped 2; count of bases not matched to a gene: 5. CDR3 size: 14 residues. The CDR3 coding sequence is TGTGCCAGCACTTTAGCGGGGCCCACAGATACGCAGTATTTT. Translating gives CASTLAGPTDTQYF.

The gene calls are TRBV7-2 and TRBJ2-2, with D maybe TRBD1 (5 bases). Trimming shortened V by 8 bases and J by 6 bases, and 16 bases separated the two germline ends. The CDR3 runs 14 residues. Germline CDR1 and CDR2: SGHTA and FQGNSA. The CDR3 nucleotides read TGTGCCAGCTGGGGCCTTATCAGTCCCGGGGAGCTGTTTTTT. It translates to CASWGLISPGELFF.

Here the CDR3 DNA reads TGTGCCAGCAGCTTAGGGGTTTCGGGGCCCCGAAAAAACTATGGCTACACCTTC. This sequence encodes CASSLGVSGPRKNYGYTF. This rearrangement joins TRBV7-8 to TRBJ1-2; a possible D gene is TRBD1 (5 bases). Germline V lookup: CDR1 SGHVS, CDR2 FQNEAQ. V lost 1 base and J lost 2, with 20 bases in between. The CDR3 spans 18 residues.

V usage is TRBV6-6 and J usage is TRBJ2-7, with 7 bases identical to TRBD2. Germline CDR1 and CDR2: MNHNY and SVGAGI (reference sequence). With V trimmed by 8 bases and J by 0 bases, 10 bases remained unmatched. The CDR3 extends over 15 amino acids. CDR3 sequence (DNA): TGTGCCAGCGGAGGGAGGGAGAGGGACTCCTACGAGCAGTACTTC. This gives the protein CASGGRERDSYEQYF.

This clonotype turned up a few times. The rearrangement uses TRBV20-1 and TRBJ1-3, with D possibly matching TRBD1 (6 bases). CDR3 length equals 14 residues. The V gene lost 5 bases and the J gene lost 2 bases, with 13 bases spanning the gap. Germline V CDR1 and CDR2: DFQATT, SNEGSKA (reference sequence). CDR3 sequence reads: CSAGKQGAGNTIYF. The CDR3 DNA reads TGCAGTGCTGGGAAACAGGGTGCTGGAAACACCATATATTTT.

This clonotype was picked up a small number of times. V usage is TRBV2 and J usage is TRBJ2-1, with 10 bases that match TRBD1. Germline V lookup: CDR1 SNHLY, CDR2 FYNNEI. Germline trimming cut 10 bases from V and 2 bases from J; bases unmatched to any gene: 8. The CDR3 spans 15 residues. CDR3: CATKTGTGAYNEQFF. CDR3 coding DNA: TGTGCCACGAAAACCGGGACAGGGGCCTACAATGAGCAGTTCTTC.